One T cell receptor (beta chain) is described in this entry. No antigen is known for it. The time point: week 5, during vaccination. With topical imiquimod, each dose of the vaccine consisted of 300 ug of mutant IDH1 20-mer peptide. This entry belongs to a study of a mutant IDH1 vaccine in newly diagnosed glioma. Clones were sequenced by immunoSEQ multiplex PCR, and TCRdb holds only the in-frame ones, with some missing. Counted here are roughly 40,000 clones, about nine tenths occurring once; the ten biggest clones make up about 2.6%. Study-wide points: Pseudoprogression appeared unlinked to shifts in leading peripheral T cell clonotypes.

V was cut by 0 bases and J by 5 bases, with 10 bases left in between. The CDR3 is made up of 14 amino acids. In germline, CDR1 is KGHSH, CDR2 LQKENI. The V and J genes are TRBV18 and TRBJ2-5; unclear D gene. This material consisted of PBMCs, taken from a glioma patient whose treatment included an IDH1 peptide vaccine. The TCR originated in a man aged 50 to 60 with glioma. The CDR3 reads CASSPPVTRETQYF. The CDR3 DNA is TGTGCCAGCTCACCACCAGTCACTCGGGAGACCCAGTACTTC.